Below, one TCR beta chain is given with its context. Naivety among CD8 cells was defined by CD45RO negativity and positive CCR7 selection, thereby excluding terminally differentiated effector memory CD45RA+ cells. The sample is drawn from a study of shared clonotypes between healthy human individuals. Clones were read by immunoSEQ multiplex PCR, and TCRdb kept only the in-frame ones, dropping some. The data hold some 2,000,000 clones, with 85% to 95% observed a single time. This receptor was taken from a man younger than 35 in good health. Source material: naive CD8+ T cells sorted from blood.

The CDR3 DNA reads as TGCGCCAGCAGTGAGACGAGGGGGTTCTACGAGCAGTACTTC. It codes for CASSETRGFYEQYF. The V gene is TRBV10-2, the J gene TRBJ2-7, with a weak D call TRBD1 (6 bases). Trimming took off 2 bases at V and 3 bases at J, with 11 bases between the two ends. Germline CDR1 reads WSHSY; CDR2 reads SAAADI. This CDR3 spans 14 amino acids.